This TCR beta chain was recorded in a study of CXCR3-negative and CXCR3-positive naive CD8 T cells. Overall study results and limits: Relative to memory CD8+ cells, whose diversity was much lower, both naive subsets had comparably high diversity. For CXCR3-positive naive cells, TRB CDR3s were more hydrophobic than those of CXCR3-negative naive cells.

UMI-labeled 5' RACE TRB cDNA libraries were prepared from the cells. TCRdb reprocessed the 5' RACE reads and reports one entry per CDR3 protein, with no DNA. This sample's clone table lists 50,000 or so distinct CDR3 sequences. A remark on this clonotype: What it recognizes is unknown.

Subsets of CD8+ T cells were each sorted in triplicate at roughly 300,000 cells apiece. Germline loops: CDR1 LNHNV, CDR2 YYDKDF (reference sequence). This CDR3 region has 13 residues. This chain uses TRBV15 with TRBJ2-5. The receptor was isolated from a human donor in good health. Some clones in this sample may be carry-over from other donors' samples. What was sequenced was naive CXCR3+ CD8+ T cells from blood. Documented subset: CD45RO-CCR7+CD27+CD95- naive CD8+ T cells expressing CXCR3 (TNR3+). CDR3: CATSAASQETKYF.